One and the same sample provided the 3 T cell receptor beta chains below, sequenced in a study of T cell responses to AZD1222 COVID-19 vaccine. The protocol was immunoSEQ multiplex PCR, while the TCRdb copy is restricted to in-frame clones and leaves out a portion. The data contain approximately 140,000 clones, 75% to 95% of them seen just once; the ten biggest clones take up 1.4%. This specimen consisted of peripheral blood, obtained on day 0 of AZD1222 vaccination. The receptors come from an adult in good health.

The chain has TRBV5-5 and TRBJ1-4; 7 bases line up with TRBD1. V trimming: 3 bases; J trimming: 3 bases; junction bases outside the gene matches: 11. CDR1 and CDR2 from the germline V gene are SGHKS and YYEKEE (reference sequence). The CDR3 has 17 residues. The CDR3 spells CASSSPRGKGANEKLFF. DNA for the CDR3: TGTGCCAGCAGCTCTCCCAGGGGGAAGGGGGCTAATGAAAAACTGTTTTTT.

This chain connects TRBV7-2 to TRBJ2-7; 9 bases align to TRBD2. The ends lost 5 bases at V and 1 base at J; junction bases unmatched: 12. The germline V gene encodes CDR1 SGHTA and CDR2 FQGNSA. CDR3 size: 17 residues. CDR3: CASSPIGVLAGSYEQYF. The CDR3 DNA reads as TGTGCCAGCAGCCCGATTGGGGTTCTAGCGGGGTCCTACGAGCAGTACTTC.

V gene TRBV4-3 combines with J gene TRBJ2-3; no clear D gene. The V end was cut by 4 bases, the J end by 6 bases, with 11 bases between. Germline V lookup: CDR1 LGHNA, CDR2 YSLEER. This CDR3 has 13 amino acids. This chain's CDR3 is CASSRTPGDTQYF. The CDR3, as DNA: TGCGCCAGCAGCCGCACCCCTGGGGATACGCAGTATTTT.